This TCR beta chain was captured in a study of cytomegalovirus exposure and HLA in healthy donors. Findings of the study overall: HLA restriction was apparent for most CMV-associated TCR beta chains in a later analysis.

Concerning this clone: Its antigen remains unidentified.

CDR1 MNHNS and CDR2 SASEGT come from the germline V gene. The V segment lost 7 bases and the J segment 4 bases; nucleotides outside the gene matches: 10. This CDR3 is built from 14 residues. The PCR used 60 Vbeta and 13 Jbeta primers. Clones were read by immunoSEQ multiplex PCR, and TCRdb kept only the in-frame ones, dropping some. The table lists 150,000 to 200,000 clones, roughly 80% of them singletons. The rearrangement joins TRBV6-1 to TRBJ2-7, with 7 bases that match TRBD2. Material for sequencing was PBMCs. This clonotype was obtained from a female donor in good health and CMV-seronegative. CDR3 sequence (DNA): TGTGCCAGCACTTCCCCCGGGGGGAAATACGAGCAGTACTTC. Translating gives CASTSPGGKYEQYF.